Here is one T cell receptor beta chain with its context. Its antigen is not yet known. The CDR3 is cut off 3 residues early in the read; its end comes from the germline J gene. This record comes from a study of T cells in women clearing cervical HPV infection (dated by TCRdb to 2017 to 2018). Regarding the study in general: The cases were 25 women with histologically confirmed HPV16-related CIN3 or worse, and 2 of these cases were invasive cancers. The 20 to 25 controls were women who cleared a single incident HPV16 infection within 12 months without developing precancer or cancer. Blood from cases was drawn at the visit where the lesion was first identified, while blood from controls was drawn once the infection was no longer detected. For cases, a median interval of nearly 150 days, with an interquartile range of about 90 to 210 days, was observed between lesion detection and blood sampling. HLA typing was available for only a few women, so HLA type could not be excluded as a confounder. This exploratory proof-of-principle case-control study, nested within the Guanacaste HPV Natural History Study in Costa Rica, compared TCR repertoires among women with different cervical HPV16 outcomes. Cases and controls were matched on age within five years and on year of sample collection. Median age was 34 years in cases versus less than 40 in controls, and baseline characteristics did not differ significantly. In the parent cohort, 10,049 women aged 18 or older were enrolled in Guanacaste, Costa Rica, during about 1993 to 1995 and then followed for under nine years. As quality controls, five blinded duplicates were added to each group, bringing the total to approximately 60 samples made up of around 50 participants and about ten replicates. Overall study outcomes, separate from this receptor: Random forest classifiers that combined richness and V gene abundances separated cases from controls with an estimated AUC of roughly 0.83. Because the number of T cells in each sample was unknown, differences in richness could reflect differing T-cell content rather than repertoire biology. TCR repertoire richness was significantly higher in CIN3+ cases than in controls across sequencing depths, while evenness did not differ. Because of the cross-sectional design, the study could not determine whether the associations came before infection or resulted from infection, and neither effector/memory subsets nor HPV-specific T cells were isolated. Lower TRBV6-7 relative abundance was observed in cases than in controls (roughly 0.12% versus 0.15%; Bonferroni P = 0.0008).

Including the terminal cysteine and phenylalanine, the CDR3 comprises 18 residues. The CDR3 was read in part: 45 bases, with the frame set at base 1. Ends trimmed: V by 4 bases, J by 0 bases; bases unmatched to a gene: 8. Using the immunoSEQ assay, multiplex PCR amplified TCR beta CDR3 regions from an average of approximately 1,200 ng of genomic DNA per sample. Primer bias was corrected in the assay by using a complete synthetic TCR repertoire to establish an amplification baseline. The amplicons were sequenced using the Illumina platform. The paper's processing steps were these. Sequences were error-corrected by clustering with frequency ratios and a modified nearest-neighbor algorithm and were then analyzed in the immunoSEQ Analyzer with IMGT gene definitions. At each rarefaction depth, TCR richness and evenness were averaged over 20 rarefaction repeats, and samples with fewer sequences than the depth were excluded. Wilcoxon rank sum tests with FDR correction were used to compare V, D and J gene relative abundances between the groups. In the blinded duplicates, the intraclass correlation was 90% to 96% for TCR richness and averaged about 73% across over 65 gene segments. The table was pulled from immuneACCESS by TCRdb, which kept in-frame rearrangements only. Such tables lose some clones; where checked, under half of the loss comes from unresolved V genes, and the rest has no known cause. V and J calls and clone size follow that table, whereas D and trimming were derived from the DNA. The table for this sample shows tens of thousands of clones. Under 8% of the sample goes to the ten largest clones.

Every participant had a single incident cervical HPV16 infection, and prevalent HPV16 infections were excluded. Cervical HPV DNA was detected by MY09/MY11 PCR and genotyped by dot-blot hybridization. Approximately 15 mL of heparinized blood were centrifuged, and the buffy coat was split into aliquots, frozen at -30 degrees C, and then kept at -80 degrees C. QIAGEN kits were used to extract genomic DNA from buffy coat specimens. Input material: blood buffy coat. The chain was built from TRBV12-3 or TRBV12-4 and TRBJ2-6; 8 central bases correspond to TRBD1. This clonotype was sampled from a woman between 18 and 70 years old with a cervical HPV16 infection that either progressed to CIN3+ or cleared (not recorded which). The CDR3 is CASSSPGTGNSGANVLTF. CDR3 DNA (partial): TGTGCCAGCAGTTCTCCCGGGACAGGTAACTCTGGGGCCAACGTC.